Listed below are T cell receptor beta chains from one sample, sequenced in a study of cytomegalovirus exposure and HLA in healthy donors. The assay was immunoSEQ multiplex PCR, and TCRdb's table has in-frame clones only and misses some. The sample records around 200,000 clones, 65% to 80% being singletons. Sequenced: PBMCs. These receptors came from a girl under 10 years old in good health and CMV-seronegative. The CDR3 runs from the conserved cysteine through the conserved F or W. D genes are given only for firm matches. Not all rows give a size; the values are once, few, many and, for expanded clones, a class.

>-|TRBJ2-7|TRBV5-1|TRBD1
CASSSWDRGYNEQYF
TGCGCCAGCAGCTCCTGGGACAGGGGATACAACGAGCAGTACTTC
>-|TRBJ1-2|TRBV10-2|-
CASSESGNPLGGYYGYTF
TGCGCCAGCAGTGAGTCTGGCAACCCTCTGGGGGGTTACTATGGCTACACCTTC
>once|TRBJ2-1|TRBV6-5|TRBD2
CASTQLAGGPSEQFF
TGTGCCAGCACCCAACTAGCGGGAGGGCCGAGTGAGCAGTTCTTC
>-|TRBJ1-5|TRBV5-8|TRBD1
CASSPGGLGNQPQHF
TGTGCCAGCAGCCCAGGGGGCTTAGGGAATCAGCCCCAGCATTTT
>once|TRBJ2-7|TRBV19|-
CASSIGQGPTYEQYF
TGTGCCAGTAGTATAGGGCAGGGTCCTACCTACGAGCAGTACTTC
>-|TRBJ1-1|TRBV7-7|-
CASSREGGTEAFF
TGTGCCAGCAGTCGTGAGGGTGGCACTGAAGCTTTCTTT
>once|TRBJ2-7|TRBV2|TRBD2
CASTRAGTTPGDEQYF
TGTGCCAGCACTCGAGCGGGGACTACTCCAGGAGACGAGCAGTACTTC
>few|TRBJ2-7|TRBV6-1|TRBD1
CASSEFGQGGFYEQYF
TGTGCCAGCAGTGAATTTGGACAGGGAGGCTTCTACGAGCAGTACTTC
>few|TRBJ2-5|TRBV7-9|-
CASSRRARFNQETQYF
TGTGCCAGCAGCCGTCGAGCCCGGTTTAACCAAGAGACCCAGTACTTC
>-|TRBJ2-3|TRBV7-2|-
CASSSGLPGDTQYF
TGTGCCAGCAGCTCGGGACTTCCAGGCGATACGCAGTATTTT
>-|TRBJ2-7|TRBV29-1|TRBD1
CSVQQGLGYEQYF
TGCAGCGTGCAACAGGGGTTGGGGTACGAGCAGTACTTC
>-|TRBJ1-1|TRBV15|TRBD1
CATSTGQGPVEAFF
TGTGCCACCAGCACTGGACAGGGGCCCGTTGAAGCTTTCTTT
>-|TRBJ1-1|TRBV6-5|-
CASSFLQGNTEAFF
TGTGCCAGCAGTTTTCTACAGGGGAACACTGAAGCTTTCTTT
>few|TRBJ2-3|TRBV30|-
CAWSVYTDTDTQYF
TGTGCCTGGAGTGTATATACTGACACAGATACGCAGTATTTT
>once|TRBJ1-3|TRBV5-1|-
CASSPSGSSGNTIYF
TGCGCCAGCAGCCCCTCGGGAAGCTCTGGAAACACCATATATTTT
>-|TRBJ2-3|TRBV5-6|TRBD2
CASSPPSGTDTQYF
TGTGCCAGCAGCCCACCTAGCGGGACGGATACGCAGTATTTT